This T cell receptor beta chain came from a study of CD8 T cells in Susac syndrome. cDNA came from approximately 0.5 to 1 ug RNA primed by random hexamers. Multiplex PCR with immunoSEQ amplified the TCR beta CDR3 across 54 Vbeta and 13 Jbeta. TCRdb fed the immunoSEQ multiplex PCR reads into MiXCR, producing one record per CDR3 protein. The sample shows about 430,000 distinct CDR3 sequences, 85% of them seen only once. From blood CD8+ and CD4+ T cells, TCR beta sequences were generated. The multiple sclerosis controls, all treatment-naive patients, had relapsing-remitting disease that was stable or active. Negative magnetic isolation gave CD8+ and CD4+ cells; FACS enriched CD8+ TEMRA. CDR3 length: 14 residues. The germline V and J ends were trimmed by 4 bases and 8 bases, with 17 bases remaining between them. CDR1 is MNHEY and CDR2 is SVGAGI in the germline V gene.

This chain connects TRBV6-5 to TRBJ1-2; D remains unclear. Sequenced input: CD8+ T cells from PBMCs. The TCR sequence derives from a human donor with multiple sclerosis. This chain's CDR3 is CASSSVDLSEGYTF. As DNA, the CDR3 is TGTGCCAGCAGTTCCGTTGACCTATCCGAGGGCTACACCTTC.